A single sample gave rise to the 24 T cell receptor beta chains below, sequenced in a study of CD8 T cells in ankylosing spondylitis. TCRdb reprocessed the 5' RACE reads with MiXCR, giving one entry per CDR3 protein. Among under 300,000 distinct CDR3 sequences, about 10% were seen once, and the ten largest hold less than 8%. The sequencing sample was made of blood, either unsorted or a sorted T cell fraction (not recorded which). These TCRs come from a male donor with ankylosing spondylitis or in good health (not recorded which).

This clonotype was seen ten or more times. The chain combines TRBV20-1 with TRBJ2-3; the D call may be TRBD1 or TRBD2 (5 bases each). Looked up from germline, CDR1 is DFQATT and CDR2 is SNEGSKA (reference sequence). This CDR3 region has 14 residues. V gave up 6 bases and J gave up 2 bases, with 15 bases separating them. This chain's CDR3 is CSAHSTGLTDTQYF. In DNA form, the CDR3 reads TGCAGTGCCCATTCTACGGGGCTCACAGATACGCAGTATTTT.

This clonotype was counted ten times or more. The chain joins TRBV5-6 to TRBJ2-2, with D hard to call. Trimming took off 2 bases at V and 12 bases at J, with 8 bases between the two ends. In germline, CDR1 is SGHDT, CDR2 YYEEEE. The CDR3 is 11 amino acids. The CDR3 coding sequence is TGTGCCAGCAGCTTCAACGAGAAGCTGTTTTTT. Translating it yields CASSFNEKLFF.

The chain combines TRBV2 with TRBJ2-3; a possible D gene is TRBD1 (5 bases). The V and J ends lost 6 bases and 2 bases respectively, with 9 bases between them. Germline V gene lookup returns CDR1 SNHLY and CDR2 FYNNEI. This CDR3 comprises 13 residues. CDR3 sequence (DNA): TGTGCCAGCAGCGCGACAGCCACAGATACGCAGTATTTT. The encoded protein is CASSATATDTQYF.

This clonotype was seen at least ten times. The V call is TRBV5-1, the J call TRBJ2-1; TRBD1 matches at 7 bases. CDR1 and CDR2 from the germline V gene are SGHRS and YFSETQ. The CDR3 is 13 residues long. Trimming removed 6 bases from V and 6 bases from J; junction bases left unmatched: 6. CDR3 sequence: CASTARGINEQFF. CDR3 coding DNA: TGCGCCAGCACGGCCAGGGGGATCAATGAGCAGTTCTTC.

The table lists this clonotype with many counts. The J gene is TRBJ2-5, the V gene TRBV5-1, with a possible D match to TRBD2 (5 bases). Germline loops: CDR1 SGHRS, CDR2 YFSETQ. CDR3 length: 15 residues. The CDR3 loop is CATKYLALEGETQYF. In nucleotides, the CDR3 is TGCGCTACAAAATACTTGGCCCTAGAGGGAGAGACCCAGTACTTC.

At least ten counts were recorded for this clonotype. The chain links TRBV5-1 to TRBJ2-2; TRBD1 agrees at 7 bases. CDR1 and CDR2 from the germline V gene are SGHRS and YFSETQ. The CDR3 totals 15 residues. Trimming removed 9 bases from V and 5 bases from J; junction bases left unmatched: 13. The CDR3 region has the DNA TGCGCCACCTCCAAGGGACAGAGACCGACCGGGGAGCTGTTTTTT. Amino acids: CATSKGQRPTGELFF.

This clonotype was seen ten or more times. The rearrangement uses TRBV7-3 and TRBJ1-2; unclear D gene. Germline V gene lookup returns CDR1 SGHTA and CDR2 FQGTGA. The CDR3 contains 13 residues. V was cut by 1 base and J by 7 bases, with 10 bases left in between. CDR3 bases: TGTGCCAGCAGCTTAAATGAGAGGATTGGCTACACCTTC. Protein: CASSLNERIGYTF.

This clonotype was counted many times. This sequence joins TRBV9 and TRBJ2-7; 10 nucleotides line up with TRBD2. Looked up from germline, CDR1 is SGDLS and CDR2 is YYNGEE. The CDR3 spans 16 residues. The ends lost 2 bases at V and 7 bases at J; junction bases unmatched: 12. The CDR3, as DNA: TGTGCCAGCAGCGTCCGGGGAGCGGGAGGGGTAGGTGAGCAGTACTTC. It translates to CASSVRGAGGVGEQYF.

This clonotype occurred many times. This chain links TRBV7-2 with TRBJ2-4; 7 bases are shared with TRBD2. Germline CDR1 reads SGHTA; CDR2 reads FQGNSA. The CDR3 has 15 amino acids. With 0 bases clipped from V and 5 bases from J, the junction kept 4 bases outside the gene matches. CDR3 DNA: TGTGCCAGCAGCTTAGCGGGAGGGCGTCAAAACATTCAGTACTTC. It specifies CASSLAGGRQNIQYF.

The table lists this clonotype with many counts. The chain combines TRBV28 with TRBJ2-7; D not certain. The ends were cut back, 3 bases at V and 0 bases at J, with 6 bases in the middle. This CDR3 spans 13 amino acids. Germline CDR1 MDHEN, CDR2 SYDVKM. The chain's CDR3 is CASSFGYSYEQYF. CDR3 coding DNA: TGTGCCAGCAGTTTTGGGTACTCCTACGAGCAGTACTTC.

This clonotype showed up many times. The rearrangement links TRBV2 to TRBJ2-1, with 8 bases fitting TRBD1. The CDR3 totals 15 residues. The V gene's germline CDR1 is SNHLY and CDR2 FYNNEI. V was pared by 4 bases and J by 4 bases, with 6 bases of the junction left unmatched. The CDR3 protein is CASSGGQVPYNEQFF. The CDR3, as DNA: TGTGCCAGCAGTGGGGGACAGGTCCCATACAATGAGCAGTTCTTC.

CDR3 sequence: CASSLVTSGRRLNEQFF. In nucleotides, the CDR3 is TGTGCCAGCAGCTTAGTTACTAGCGGGAGGCGGCTCAATGAGCAGTTCTTC. This chain connects TRBV7-9 to TRBJ2-1, with 12 bases aligning to TRBD2. V gave up 1 base and J gave up 6 bases; unmatched junction bases: 7. The CDR3 covers 17 residues. CDR1 is SEHNR, CDR2 FQNEAQ, per germline (reference sequence).

At least ten counts were recorded for this clonotype. This chain uses TRBV7-3 with TRBJ2-2; D is ambiguous. Germline-derived CDR1 and CDR2 are SGHTA and FQGTGA. The CDR3 covers 15 residues. Trimming took off 0 bases at V and 4 bases at J, with 9 bases between the two ends. CDR3 DNA: TGTGCCAGCAGCTTAACTGGGGATCTCACCGGGGAGCTGTTTTTT. It encodes CASSLTGDLTGELFF.

At least ten counts were recorded for this clonotype. The V and J genes are TRBV6-1 and TRBJ1-6; a weak D match, TRBD1 (5 bases). CDR3 length: 16 residues. V was trimmed by 6 bases and J by 5 bases, leaving 17 bases between them. Germline CDR1 is MNHNS and CDR2 is SASEGT. The CDR3 region is CASSPRLGQDNSPLHF. In nucleotides, the CDR3 is TGTGCCAGCAGCCCACGCCTCGGACAAGATAATTCACCCCTCCACTTT.

The V gene is TRBV7-6, the J gene TRBJ2-5; D not certain. This CDR3 has 15 residues. Trimming left V 5 bases short and J 0 bases short, with 13 bases between. In germline, CDR1 is SGHVS, CDR2 FNYEAQ. CDR3: CASSKSTLYQETQYF. The CDR3 nucleotides are TGTGCCAGCAGCAAATCTACTTTGTACCAAGAGACCCAGTACTTC.

At least ten counts were recorded for this clonotype. This chain links TRBV20-1 with TRBJ2-1; D unresolved. V lost 3 bases to trimming and J lost 5 bases, with 17 bases between them. Germline loops: CDR1 DFQATT, CDR2 SNEGSKA (reference sequence). This CDR3 has 15 residues. The CDR3 sequence is CSARPSPGGNNEQFF. CDR3 sequence (DNA): TGCAGTGCTAGGCCCAGTCCAGGCGGCAACAATGAGCAGTTCTTC.

In this sample, this clonotype turned up many times. The V call is TRBV24-1, the J call TRBJ2-1; no firm D call. From germline, CDR1 is KGHDR and CDR2 SFDVKD. The germline V and J ends were trimmed by 4 bases and 9 bases, with 15 bases remaining between them. The CDR3 runs to 14 residues. The CDR3 DNA reads TGTGCCACCAGTGACCTTGACGCATACGGTGAGCAGTTCTTC. This gives the protein CATSDLDAYGEQFF.

The rearrangement uses TRBV30 and TRBJ2-1, with 7 nucleotides matching TRBD2. CDR1 and CDR2 (germline): GTSNPN, SVGIG (reference sequence). The length of the CDR3 is 14 residues. Trimming took 3 bases from V and 6 from J; bases not matched to a gene: 8. The CDR3, as DNA: TGTGCCTGGAGCGCGGGAGCTAACCCCAATGAGCAGTTCTTC. Translation: CAWSAGANPNEQFF.

This clonotype was seen only a few times. The chain uses TRBV29-1 and TRBJ2-7, with TRBD1 identical over 7 bases. The junction had 8 bases not matched to a gene; V was cut back by 4 bases and J by 5 bases. This CDR3 comprises 13 residues. Germline V gene sequence: CDR1 SQVTM, CDR2 ANQGSEA. In DNA, the CDR3 is TGCAGCGTTGGGCAGGGGGATAGAAACGAGCAGTACTTC. Translation gives CSVGQGDRNEQYF.

Of note for this clonotype: This may stem from a read error, because a much larger clone lies one nucleotide away. CDR3 amino acids: CASSLAGDKSTDTQYF. The CDR3 DNA follows: TGCGCCAGCAGCTTGGCCGGGGACAAAAGCACAGATACGCAGTATTTT. The chain employs TRBV5-1 and TRBJ2-3; perhaps TRBD1 as D (6 bases). V lost 0 bases and J 0 bases, leaving 11 bases between the germline ends. Germline V gene sequence: CDR1 SGHRS, CDR2 YFSETQ. The CDR3 totals 16 residues.

The chain has TRBV5-1 and TRBJ1-1; D might be TRBD1 (5 bases). V lost 6 bases and J 1 base, leaving 13 bases between the germline ends. Germline lookup yields CDR1 SGHRS and CDR2 YFSETQ. CDR3 length: 14 residues. CDR3 DNA: TGCGCCAGCACCTCTACAGGCACGAACACTGAAGCTTTCTTT. It translates to CASTSTGTNTEAFF.

The chain couples TRBV5-1 to TRBJ2-5; possible D gene TRBD2, 6 bases. The CDR3 loop spans 14 amino acids. V shed 2 bases and J shed 5 bases, with 13 bases lying between them. CDR1 SGHRS and CDR2 YFSETQ come from the germline V gene. The CDR3 reads CASSFQGGGETQYF. Here the CDR3 DNA reads TGCGCCAGCAGCTTCCAAGGCGGAGGGGAGACCCAGTACTTC.

This chain joins TRBV20-1 and TRBJ2-4; 10 nucleotides match TRBD2. Losses at the gene ends were 6 bases for V and 8 bases for J; bases not matched to a gene: 13. The CDR3 totals 15 residues. The germline gives CDR1 DFQATT, CDR2 SNEGSKA (reference sequence). The CDR3 DNA reads TGCAGTGCGGGCCGCTCTAGCGGGAGTGTAGACATTCAGTACTTC. Translation: CSAGRSSGSVDIQYF.

This clonotype was seen repeatedly, ten times or more. This chain connects TRBV20-1 to TRBJ2-5; 9 bases line up with TRBD1. The CDR3 loop spans 14 amino acids. Germline CDR1 reads DFQATT; CDR2 reads SNEGSKA (reference sequence). The V gene end was trimmed by 5 bases and the J gene end by 1 base; junction bases not matched to a gene: 5. CDR3 residues: CSAEDRGGQETQYF. The CDR3, as DNA: TGCAGTGCTGAGGACAGGGGTGGCCAAGAGACCCAGTACTTC.